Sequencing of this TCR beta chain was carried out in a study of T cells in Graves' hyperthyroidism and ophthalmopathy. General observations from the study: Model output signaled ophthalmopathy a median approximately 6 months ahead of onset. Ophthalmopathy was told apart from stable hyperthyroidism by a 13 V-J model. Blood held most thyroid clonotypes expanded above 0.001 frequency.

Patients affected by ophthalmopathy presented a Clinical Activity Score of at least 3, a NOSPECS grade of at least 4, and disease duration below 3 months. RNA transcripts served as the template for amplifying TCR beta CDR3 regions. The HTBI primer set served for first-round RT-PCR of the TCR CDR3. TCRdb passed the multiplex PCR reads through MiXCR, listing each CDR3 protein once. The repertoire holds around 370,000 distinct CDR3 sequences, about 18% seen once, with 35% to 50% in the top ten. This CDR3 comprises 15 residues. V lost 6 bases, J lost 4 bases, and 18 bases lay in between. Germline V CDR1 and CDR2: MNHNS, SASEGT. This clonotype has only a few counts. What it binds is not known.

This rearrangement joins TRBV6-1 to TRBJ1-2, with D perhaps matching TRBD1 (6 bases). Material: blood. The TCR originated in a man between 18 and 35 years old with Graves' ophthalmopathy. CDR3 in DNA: TGTGCCAGCAGCGAGGGGGGTGGGACGATCTATGGCTACACCTTC. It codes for CASSEGGGTIYGYTF.